A single sample is the source of the 32 T cell receptor beta chains below, sequenced in a study of cytomegalovirus exposure and HLA in healthy donors. This PCR relied on a set of 60 Vbeta primers and 13 Jbeta primers. Assay used: immunoSEQ multiplex PCR; TCRdb lists only in-frame clones, some missing. The sample has a few hundred thousand clones, 70% to 80% seen once. The specimen sequenced was PBMCs. Source of these receptors: a girl aged 2 to 10 in good health and CMV-seronegative.

The chain combines TRBV19 with TRBJ1-1, with 7 nucleotides matching TRBD1. CDR1 is LNHDA, CDR2 SQIVND, per germline (reference sequence). The CDR3 length is 13 residues. V gave up 6 bases and J gave up 1 base; unmatched junction bases: 2. This CDR3 reads CASRGQSNTEAFF. CDR3 coding DNA: TGTGCCAGTAGGGGACAGTCGAACACTGAAGCTTTCTTT.

V usage is TRBV2 and J usage is TRBJ1-2, with unresolved D. V gave up 4 bases and J gave up 4 bases, with 19 bases separating them. CDR1 and CDR2 from the germline V gene are SNHLY and FYNNEI. CDR3 length: 16 amino acids. The DNA for the CDR3 is TGTGCCAGCAGTGTGGGCCTTACTCTTACGTCCTATGGCTACACCTTC. Protein sequence: CASSVGLTLTSYGYTF.

This clone was observed a handful of times. This chain links TRBV2 with TRBJ2-2, with 7 bases matching TRBD1. Germline CDR1 and CDR2: SNHLY and FYNNEI. The CDR3 is 14 residues long. The ends lost 3 bases at V and 6 bases at J; junction bases unmatched: 4. The CDR3 bases are TGTGCCAGCAGTGACGGGGACAGTGCCGGGGAGCTGTTTTTT. Protein product: CASSDGDSAGELFF. The variable domain in full, with the rest retrieved from reference TRBV2 and TRBJ2-2, is EPEVTQTPSHQVTQMGQEVILRCVPISNHLYFYWYRQILGQKVEFLVSFYNNEISEKSEIFDDQFSVERPDGSNFTLKIRSTKLEDSAMYFCASSDGDSAGELFFGEGSRLTVL.

V gene TRBV6-1 combines with J gene TRBJ1-2; D is ambiguous. CDR3 length: 22 residues. Germline lookup yields CDR1 MNHNS and CDR2 SASEGT. V was cut by 2 bases and J by 8 bases, with 39 bases left in between. This chain's CDR3 is CASSEPDRVGKGGLGFREGYTF. CDR3 DNA: TGTGCCAGCAGTGAACCGGATCGGGTCGGCAAGGGTGGACTCGGGTTTAGGGAAGGCTACACCTTC.

This chain uses TRBV7-9 with TRBJ2-5, with D perhaps TRBD1 (6 bases). V was cut by 0 bases and J by 5 bases, with 13 bases left in between. The V gene's germline CDR1 is SEHNR and CDR2 FQNEAQ (reference sequence). The CDR3 has 15 residues. The CDR3 DNA reads as TGTGCCAGCAGCTTAGCGCTGGGGGCCGAGGAGACCCAGTACTTC. Residues: CASSLALGAEETQYF.

The chain combines TRBV27 with TRBJ2-7, with TRBD2 identical over 8 bases. J was trimmed by 6 bases and V by 8 bases; bases with no gene match: 12. Germline values: CDR1 MNHEY, CDR2 SMNVEV (reference sequence). The CDR3 has 14 residues. The CDR3, as DNA: TGTGCCAGCCGTGATAGCGGGGATCTGTTCGAGCAGTACTTC. Its translation: CASRDSGDLFEQYF.

The rearrangement uses TRBV30 and TRBJ1-2; 8 nucleotides line up with TRBD1. The germline CDR1 and CDR2 sequences are GTSNPN and SVGIG (reference sequence). There are 14 residues in the CDR3. The junction had 11 bases not matched to a gene; V was cut back by 4 bases and J by 7 bases. The CDR3 DNA follows: TGTGCCTGGAATCTCGCAGGGGGCCTCGGTGGCTACACCTTC. Its protein product is CAWNLAGGLGGYTF.

The chain joins TRBV5-1 to TRBJ1-4; D is perhaps TRBD1 (6 bases). Germline V gene data show CDR1 as SGHRS and CDR2 as YFSETQ. V lost 3 bases to trimming and J lost 8 bases, with 14 bases between them. The CDR3 sequence is 14 residues long. The CDR3 nucleotides read TGCGCCAGCAGCTCGGGACAACTTAACGAAAAACTGTTTTTT. The encoded protein is CASSSGQLNEKLFF. The variable domain in full, completed from reference TRBV5-1 and TRBJ1-4, reads KAGVTQTPRYLIKTRGQQVTLSCSPISGHRSVSWYQQTPGQGLQFLFEYFSETQRNKGNFPGRFSGRQFSNSRSEMNVSTLELGDSALYLCASSSGQLNEKLFFGSGTQLSVL.

The CDR3 spells CASSPPRQGNSPLHF. The CDR3 DNA sequence: TGTGCCAGCAGCCCGCCCCGACAGGGCAATTCACCCCTCCACTTT. The J gene is TRBJ1-6, the V gene TRBV11-2; 7 bases fit TRBD1. Germline CDR1 is SGHAT and CDR2 is FQNNGV. V lost 5 bases to trimming and J lost 7 bases; unmatched junction nucleotides: 8. The length of the CDR3 is 15 residues.

The V gene is TRBV9, the J gene TRBJ2-2; TRBD1 is a possible D gene (6 bases). V was trimmed by 0 bases and J by 11 bases, leaving 11 bases between them. Germline-derived CDR1 and CDR2 are SGDLS and YYNGEE. The CDR3 is 13 residues long. DNA for the CDR3: TGTGCCAGCAGCGTAGAACAGGGTTTCGAGCTGTTTTTT. Its protein is CASSVEQGFELFF.

This clone was found a few times. V gene TRBV19 combines with J gene TRBJ2-7; the match to TRBD1 covers 8 bases. Germline assignment: CDR1 LNHDA and CDR2 SQIVND (reference sequence). This CDR3 has 17 residues. The trim removed 3 bases at V and 0 bases at J, leaving 10 bases unmatched. The CDR3 reads CASSIRVAQGVSYEQYF. The CDR3 bases are TGTGCCAGTAGTATCCGGGTAGCACAGGGGGTCTCCTACGAGCAGTACTTC.

The CDR3 loop is CASSDRGGETQYF. The CDR3 bases are TGTGCCAGCAGCGACAGGGGAGGGGAGACCCAGTACTTC. The chain recombines TRBV6-1 with TRBJ2-5; D might be TRBD1 (8 bases). The CDR3 consists of 13 residues. Germline V CDR1 and CDR2: MNHNS, SASEGT. V lost 6 bases, J lost 5 bases, and 13 bases lay in between.

This rearrangement joins TRBV9 to TRBJ1-2, with a possible D match to TRBD1 (5 bases). The CDR3 loop spans 14 amino acids. Germline values: CDR1 SGDLS, CDR2 YYNGEE. With 3 bases removed from V and 1 base from J, the gap between germline ends came to 10 bases. Written as DNA, the CDR3 is TGTGCCAGCAGCGCATGGCAGGGTAACTATGGCTACACCTTC. Its translation is CASSAWQGNYGYTF.

The rearrangement joins TRBV13 to TRBJ2-6; 10 positions agree with TRBD1. V gave up 5 bases and J gave up 0 bases; unmatched junction bases: 13. Germline V CDR1 and CDR2: PRHDT, FYEKMQ (reference sequence). This CDR3 has 20 residues. This chain's CDR3 is CASSPVRRQGAYSGANVLTF. CDR3 nucleotides: TGTGCCAGCAGCCCCGTCCGCCGACAGGGGGCATACTCTGGGGCCAACGTCCTGACTTTC.

V usage is TRBV7-2 and J usage is TRBJ1-2; TRBD1 might be the D (6 bases). Germline CDR1 and CDR2: SGHTA and FQGNSA. V was trimmed by 1 base and J by 7 bases, leaving 7 bases between them. The CDR3 runs to 12 residues. As DNA, the CDR3 is TGTGCCAGCAGCTTAGACAGGGCTGGCTACACCTTC. It specifies CASSLDRAGYTF.

V is TRBV4-1 and J is TRBJ1-1; 8 nucleotides line up with TRBD1. The CDR3 loop spans 17 amino acids. The junction had 11 bases not matched to a gene; V was cut back by 1 base and J by 4 bases. Germline CDR1 is MGHRA and CDR2 is YSYEKL. CDR3 region: CASSQVPLDREGTEAFF. Here the CDR3 DNA reads TGCGCCAGCAGCCAAGTTCCTTTGGACAGGGAGGGCACTGAAGCTTTCTTT.

This chain joins TRBV11-2 and TRBJ1-2; 8 bases fit TRBD1. CDR1 SGHAT and CDR2 FQNNGV come from the germline V gene. The junction had 6 bases not matched to a gene; V was cut back by 5 bases and J by 7 bases. The CDR3 spans 13 residues. The CDR3 DNA reads as TGTGCCAGCAGCATCGGGACAGGTATTGGCTACACCTTC. Protein product: CASSIGTGIGYTF. The variable domain in full, completed from reference TRBV11-2 and TRBJ1-2, reads EAGVAQSPRYKIIEKRQSVAFWCNPISGHATLYWYQQILGQGPKLLIQFQNNGVVDDSQLPKDRFSAERLKGVDSTLKIQPAKLEDSAVYLCASSIGTGIGYTFGSGTRLTVV.

This rearrangement joins TRBV4-1 to TRBJ1-6; perhaps TRBD1 as D (6 bases). Germline V gene sequence: CDR1 MGHRA, CDR2 YSYEKL. The CDR3 covers 15 residues. V lost 0 bases and J lost 14, with 17 bases in between. The CDR3 region has the DNA TGCGCCAGCAGCCAAGAGTCGACAGGCCTGGCAGCCCTCCACTTT. It is translated as CASSQESTGLAALHF.

The chain's CDR3 is CASSQEDNPSYEQYF. The CDR3 region has the DNA TGTGCCAGCAGCCAAGAGGACAATCCCTCCTACGAGCAGTACTTC. V usage is TRBV4-2 and J usage is TRBJ2-7, with TRBD1 as a possible D gene (5 bases). V lost 0 bases to trimming and J lost 0 bases, with 9 bases between them. The germline gives CDR1 LGHNA, CDR2 YNFKEQ. The CDR3 sequence is 15 residues long.

V gene TRBV19 combines with J gene TRBJ1-2, with 9 bases identical to TRBD1. The CDR3 runs to 14 residues. Trimming removed 5 bases from V and 5 bases from J; junction bases left unmatched: 6. CDR1 and CDR2 from the germline V gene are LNHDA and SQIVND (reference sequence). CDR3 sequence reads: CASSPDRGYYGYTF. The CDR3 DNA follows: TGTGCCAGTAGTCCGGACAGGGGATATTATGGCTACACCTTC. Full variable domain (rest looked up from reference TRBV19 and TRBJ1-2): DGGITQSPKYLFRKEGQNVTLSCEQNLNHDAMYWYRQDPGQGLRLIYYSQIVNDFQKGDIAEGYSVSREKKESFPLTVTSAQKNPTAFYLCASSPDRGYYGYTFGSGTRLTVV.

The chain employs TRBV9 and TRBJ1-6, with a tentative D call TRBD1 (6 bases). The CDR3 length is 12 residues. Trimming stripped 5 bases from V and 8 bases from J, with 8 bases between. Germline loops: CDR1 SGDLS, CDR2 YYNGEE. CDR3 DNA: TGTGCCAGCAGTGCAGGGGATTCACCCCTCCACTTT. Amino acids: CASSAGDSPLHF.

J is TRBJ1-5 and V is TRBV7-2; D is unclear. V lost 5 bases and J 10 bases, leaving 21 bases between the germline ends. The germline V gene has CDR1 SGHTA and CDR2 FQGNSA. There are 15 residues in the CDR3. The CDR3 coding sequence is TGTGCCAGCAGCGTGTCGGGGATGGGCCCAAAACCCCAGCATTTT. Encoded protein: CASSVSGMGPKPQHF.

V gene TRBV23-1 combines with J gene TRBJ1-3; D not resolved. TRBV23-1 is recorded as an ORF, its role being uncertain. This CDR3 has 13 residues. The V end lost 8 bases, the J end lost 3 bases, and 11 bases lay between the germline ends. CDR3 coding DNA: TGCGCCAGCCTGGAGGAAAGTGGAAACACCATATATTTT. This sequence encodes CASLEESGNTIYF.

On this clone itself: Within the sample, other DNA sequences also encode this same CDR3. V is TRBV5-1 and J is TRBJ2-3; 11 bases agree with TRBD2. The trim removed 2 bases at V and 3 bases at J, leaving 2 bases unmatched. This CDR3 contains 15 residues. Germline V gives CDR1 SGHRS, CDR2 YFSETQ. The CDR3 nucleotides read TGCGCCAGCAGCTTTAGCGGGAGGGGAACAGATACGCAGTATTTT. Translation gives CASSFSGRGTDTQYF.

A note on this clone: Other DNA sequences in the same sample also yield this CDR3. The chain links TRBV7-3 to TRBJ2-1, with TRBD1 identical over 7 bases. V gave up 1 base and J gave up 4 bases; unmatched junction bases: 1. Germline lookup yields CDR1 SGHTA and CDR2 FQGTGA. The CDR3 contains 14 residues. The CDR3 spells CASSLRGQYNEQFF. As DNA, the CDR3 is TGTGCCAGCAGCTTAAGGGGACAGTACAATGAGCAGTTCTTC.

V gene TRBV18 combines with J gene TRBJ2-2; a weak D match, TRBD1 (5 bases). CDR1 and CDR2 (germline): KGHSH, LQKENI. V lost 1 base to trimming and J lost 0 bases, with 9 bases between them. This CDR3 is built from 16 residues. CDR3 coding DNA: TGTGCCAGCTCACCACGGGCAGGGTCGAACACCGGGGAGCTGTTTTTT. Amino acids: CASSPRAGSNTGELFF. Filled out from reference TRBV18 and TRBJ2-2, the complete variable domain reads NAGVMQNPRHLVRRRGQEARLRCSPMKGHSHVYWYRQLPEEGLKFMVYLQKENIIDESGMPKERFSAEFPKEGPSILRIQQVVRGDSAAYFCASSPRAGSNTGELFFGEGSRLTVL.

The chain employs TRBV6-5 and TRBJ2-7; D is possibly TRBD1 (5 bases). This CDR3 contains 11 residues. V lost 9 bases to trimming and J lost 6 bases, with 12 bases between them. The germline CDR1 and CDR2 sequences are MNHEY and SVGAGI. CDR3 in amino acids: CASFTGREQYF. In DNA, the CDR3 is TGTGCCAGTTTTACAGGACGCGAGCAGTACTTC.

The rearrangement uses TRBV2 and TRBJ1-5; TRBD1 matches 7 bases. Germline V gene lookup returns CDR1 SNHLY and CDR2 FYNNEI. The CDR3 sequence is 16 residues long. Trimming cost V 5 bases and J 1 base; bases outside gene matches: 8. CDR3 sequence reads: CASSFRQGGSNQPQHF. The DNA for the CDR3 is TGTGCCAGCAGTTTTCGACAGGGAGGAAGCAATCAGCCCCAGCATTTT.

This clone was seen a handful of times. Here the CDR3 DNA reads TGTGCCACCAGCAGTGGACTAGCGGGTAACAATGAGCAGTTCTTC. Its protein is CATSSGLAGNNEQFF. The chain uses TRBV15 and TRBJ2-1; 11 nucleotides match TRBD2. V shed 3 bases, J shed 5 bases, and the junction held 3 bases outside the gene matches. Germline V lookup: CDR1 LNHNV, CDR2 YYDKDF (reference sequence). The CDR3 is made up of 15 amino acids.

The V gene is TRBV19, the J gene TRBJ2-1; 7 positions match TRBD1. CDR1 is LNHDA and CDR2 is SQIVND in the germline V gene (reference sequence). The CDR3 covers 18 residues. With 8 bases clipped from V and 1 base from J, the junction kept 17 bases outside the gene matches. This CDR3 reads CASGIKRGLVRSYNEQFF. The CDR3 region has the DNA TGTGCCAGTGGGATAAAAAGGGGGCTTGTAAGGTCCTACAATGAGCAGTTCTTC.

This chain joins TRBV6-5 and TRBJ2-7; 14 nucleotides agree with TRBD2. Unmatched junction bases numbered 5, after V lost 6 bases and J lost 4 bases. The germline V gene has CDR1 MNHEY and CDR2 SVGAGI. The CDR3 runs to 15 residues. CDR3 loop: CASRGLAGDRYEQYF. CDR3 DNA: TGTGCCAGCAGGGGACTAGCGGGAGATCGGTACGAGCAGTACTTC.

The rearrangement uses TRBV29-1 and TRBJ2-7; 9 nucleotides agree with TRBD1. CDR1 SQVTM and CDR2 ANQGSEA come from the germline V gene. With V trimmed by 4 bases and J by 3 bases, 4 bases remained unmatched. The CDR3 runs 13 residues. CDR3 sequence (DNA): TGCAGCGTTGTTCGGGACAGGGACTACGAGCAGTACTTC. Protein product: CSVVRDRDYEQYF.